These 20 T cell receptor beta chains were all obtained from the same sample, sequenced in a study of early T cells in non-severe SARS-CoV-2 infection (dated by TCRdb to about 2021). Receptor amplification or capture employed 5' RACE. The listed sequencing device is NextSeq 500. Using fastp at Q25 and MiXCR, TCRdb reprocessed the public reads and kept productive beta chains. Each CDR3 protein gets just one entry, which takes the most common genes and DNA from the rows behind it. The sample table shows about 92,000 distinct CDR3 sequences, and 14% are seen once. Under 8% of the sample is taken by the ten largest. The sequenced material came from whole blood. These receptors all come from an adult who was a healthcare worker with PCR-confirmed SARS-CoV-2 infection or an uninfected control (not recorded which).

This clonotype appeared many times. This chain connects TRBV7-2 to TRBJ2-3; TRBD1 or TRBD2 may be the D gene (6 bases each). CDR1 SGHTA and CDR2 FQGNSA come from the germline V gene. The CDR3 consists of 19 residues. Trimming took off 3 bases at V and 1 base at J, with 23 bases between the two ends. CDR3 sequence: CASSFFGLSGASGTDTQYF. Written as DNA, the CDR3 is TGTGCCAGCAGCTTCTTCGGGCTTTCGGGGGCGAGTGGCACAGATACGCAGTATTTT.

This clonotype was detected only once. V gene TRBV5-1 combines with J gene TRBJ1-1; D call uncertain. CDR3 length: 14 residues. Germline V gives CDR1 SGHRS, CDR2 YFSETQ. V shed 1 base and J shed 1 base, with 8 bases lying between them. The CDR3 bases are TGCGCCAGCAGCTTGAGTCCGGGGAACACTGAAGCTTTCTTT. Its translation is CASSLSPGNTEAFF. The full variable domain, rest sourced from reference TRBV5-1 and TRBJ1-1, is KAGVTQTPRYLIKTRGQQVTLSCSPISGHRSVSWYQQTPGQGLQFLFEYFSETQRNKGNFPGRFSGRQFSNSRSEMNVSTLELGDSALYLCASSLSPGNTEAFFGQGTRLTVV.

This clonotype was counted at least ten times. This chain links TRBV5-4 with TRBJ2-5; D is perhaps TRBD1 (5 bases). Germline V CDR1 and CDR2: SGHNT, YYREEE (reference sequence). V was clipped by 0 bases and J by 4 bases, with 10 bases between them. The CDR3 is 14 residues long. CDR3 sequence reads: CASSLEVGAETQYF. As DNA, the CDR3 is TGTGCCAGCAGCTTGGAGGTTGGGGCAGAGACCCAGTACTTC.

This clonotype was recorded a few times. This chain connects TRBV20-1 to TRBJ1-5; no reliable D call. Germline loops: CDR1 DFQATT, CDR2 SNEGSKA (reference sequence). V lost 0 bases to trimming and J lost 0 bases, with 0 bases between them. The CDR3 has 12 amino acids. This CDR3 reads CSARDSNQPQHF. The CDR3 DNA follows: TGCAGTGCTAGAGATAGCAATCAGCCCCAGCATTTT.

This chain joins TRBV29-1 and TRBJ2-5; 7 positions agree with TRBD1. Looked up from germline, CDR1 is SQVTM and CDR2 is ANQGSEA. CDR3 size: 13 residues. The V segment lost 5 bases and the J segment 2 bases; nucleotides outside the gene matches: 5. CDR3 sequence reads: CSVPTTGQETQYF. In nucleotides, the CDR3 is TGCAGCGTTCCTACGACAGGGCAAGAGACCCAGTACTTC. Full variable domain (remainder filled in from reference TRBV29-1 and TRBJ2-5): SAVISQKPSRDICQRGTSLTIQCQVDSQVTMMFWYRQQPGQSLTLIATANQGSEATYESGFVIDKFPISRPNLTFSTLTVSNMSPEDSSIYLCSVPTTGQETQYFGPGTRLLVL.

CDR3 loop: CSVIQGPNEKLFF. The CDR3 DNA reads as TGCAGCGTTATACAGGGACCGAATGAAAAACTGTTTTTT. The genes are TRBV29-1 and TRBJ1-4; D is possibly TRBD1 (6 bases). V lost 5 bases and J lost 5, with 12 bases in between. The CDR3 totals 13 residues. Germline CDR1 SQVTM, CDR2 ANQGSEA.

This clonotype is judged medium-sized. V usage is TRBV20-1 and J usage is TRBJ1-5, with 9 bases lining up with TRBD1. CDR1 DFQATT and CDR2 SNEGSKA come from the germline V gene (reference sequence). The ends lost 5 bases at V and 7 bases at J; junction bases unmatched: 9. This CDR3 spans 14 amino acids. CDR3 region: CSAQGQGESQPQHF. The CDR3 nucleotides are TGCAGTGCTCAGGGACAGGGAGAGTCCCAGCCCCAGCATTTT.

This clonotype was detected ten times or more. The gene calls are TRBV10-1 and TRBJ2-6, with D unclear. CDR1 is WNHNN, CDR2 SYGVQD, per germline (reference sequence). Trimming removed 6 bases at V and 0 bases at J, with 3 bases between. The CDR3 spans 13 residues. The DNA for the CDR3 is TGCGCCAGCAGCCCCTCTGGGGCCAACGTCCTGACTTTC. Its protein is CASSPSGANVLTF.

This chain links TRBV11-2 with TRBJ1-5; D remains unclear. The CDR3 loop spans 15 amino acids. V was cut by 3 bases and J by 3 bases, with 12 bases left in between. Per germline, CDR1 SGHAT and CDR2 FQNNGV. CDR3 nucleotides: TGTGCCAGCAGCTTTACTTCGGGGAACAATCAGCCCCAGCATTTT. This sequence encodes CASSFTSGNNQPQHF.

The chain carries TRBV7-6 and TRBJ2-7; TRBD1 is a possible D gene (5 bases). This CDR3 has 12 amino acids. In germline, CDR1 is SGHVS, CDR2 FNYEAQ. Trimming removed 6 bases from V and 1 base from J, with 7 bases in between. CDR3 nucleotides: TGTGCCAGCAGTACAGGATCCTACGAGCAGTACTTC. This gives the protein CASSTGSYEQYF.

The chain recombines TRBV7-9 with TRBJ2-2, with D maybe TRBD1 (6 bases). V lost 5 bases, J lost 1 base, and 14 bases lay in between. The length of the CDR3 is 16 residues. Germline V gives CDR1 SEHNR, CDR2 FQNEAQ (reference sequence). The CDR3 sequence: CASSPRGRENTGELFF. In DNA form, the CDR3 reads TGTGCCAGCAGCCCCAGGGGAAGGGAGAACACCGGGGAGCTGTTTTTT.

This clonotype came up many times. V and J are TRBV15 and TRBJ1-2; 8 bases line up with TRBD1. The CDR3 loop spans 15 amino acids. CDR1 is LNHNV and CDR2 is YYDKDF in the germline V gene (reference sequence). V was pared by 0 bases and J by 2 bases, with 2 bases of the junction left unmatched. The DNA for the CDR3 is TGTGCCACCAGCAGAGATAACAGGGGGAACTATGGCTACACCTTC. This translates into CATSRDNRGNYGYTF.

The rearrangement joins TRBV20-1 to TRBJ1-2; 9 bases line up with TRBD1. CDR1 is DFQATT, CDR2 SNEGSKA, per germline (reference sequence). This CDR3 has 13 amino acids. The V gene end was trimmed by 0 bases and the J gene end by 5 bases; junction bases not matched to a gene: 1. The CDR3 sequence is CSAREDRGYGYTF. The CDR3 DNA sequence: TGCAGTGCTAGAGAGGACAGGGGATATGGCTACACCTTC.

This clonotype has only a few counts. This rearrangement joins TRBV6-2 or TRBV6-3 to TRBJ1-4; D unclear. The germline CDR1 and CDR2 sequences are MNHEY and SVGEGT. The V end lost 0 bases, the J end lost 0 bases, and 14 bases lay between the germline ends. This CDR3 spans 18 amino acids. CDR3 residues: CASSYSYVYGATNEKLFF. For the CDR3, the DNA is TGTGCCAGCAGTTACTCGTATGTCTATGGAGCAACTAATGAAAAACTGTTTTTT.

Only a few counts were recorded for this clonotype. This sequence joins TRBV20-1 and TRBJ1-4; D is perhaps TRBD1 (6 bases). With 4 bases removed from V and 0 bases from J, the gap between germline ends came to 6 bases. The CDR3 is 13 amino acids. CDR1 is DFQATT and CDR2 is SNEGSKA in the germline V gene (reference sequence). The CDR3 nucleotides read TGCAGTGCTAACAGGGCAACTAATGAAAAACTGTTTTTT. Protein product: CSANRATNEKLFF.

This clonotype has more than one count but fewer than ten. The genes are TRBV20-1 and TRBJ2-1; 8 nucleotides match TRBD2. This CDR3 is 14 amino acids long. CDR1 and CDR2 (germline): DFQATT, SNEGSKA (reference sequence). J gave up 8 bases and V 4 bases, and 10 bases lay outside the gene matches. CDR3 region: CSAIQPGLGDEQFF. In nucleotides, the CDR3 is TGCAGTGCTATTCAACCGGGACTAGGCGATGAGCAGTTCTTC.

This clonotype showed up many times. CDR3 sequence reads: CASSFTGGQEPQHF. DNA of the CDR3: TGCGCCAGCAGCTTCACAGGGGGCCAGGAGCCCCAGCATTTT. This chain joins TRBV5-1 and TRBJ1-5; 9 nucleotides agree with TRBD1. Germline loops: CDR1 SGHRS, CDR2 YFSETQ. J gave up 8 bases and V 2 bases, and 5 bases lay outside the gene matches. The CDR3 spans 14 residues.

This clonotype turned up a few times. The rearrangement uses TRBV28 and TRBJ2-7; 12 nucleotides agree with TRBD1. From germline, CDR1 is MDHEN and CDR2 SYDVKM. Trimming at V came to 6 bases and at J to 5 bases, leaving 8 bases not matched to a gene. The CDR3 is 15 residues long. CDR3 region: CASSPAGTGGNEQYF. The DNA of the CDR3 is TGTGCCAGCAGCCCCGCCGGGACAGGGGGCAACGAGCAGTACTTC.

This clonotype was observed a handful of times. This chain's CDR3 is CASSPQRTVNTEAFF. The CDR3 coding sequence is TGTGCCAGCAGCCCCCAACGGACAGTGAACACTGAAGCTTTCTTT. This chain uses TRBV11-2 with TRBJ1-1, with a possible D match to TRBD1 (6 bases). In germline, CDR1 is SGHAT, CDR2 FQNNGV. This CDR3 contains 15 residues. V was cut by 5 bases and J by 0 bases, with 13 bases left in between.

The chain links TRBV7-2 to TRBJ2-2, with 10 bases that match TRBD2. Trimming removed 3 bases from V and 4 bases from J; junction bases left unmatched: 5. Germline V gene sequence: CDR1 SGHTA, CDR2 FQGNSA. The CDR3 sequence is 16 residues long. In nucleotides, the CDR3 is TGTGCCAGCAGCTTCCCTCGGACTAGCGGCACCGGGGAGCTGTTTTTT. Amino acids: CASSFPRTSGTGELFF.